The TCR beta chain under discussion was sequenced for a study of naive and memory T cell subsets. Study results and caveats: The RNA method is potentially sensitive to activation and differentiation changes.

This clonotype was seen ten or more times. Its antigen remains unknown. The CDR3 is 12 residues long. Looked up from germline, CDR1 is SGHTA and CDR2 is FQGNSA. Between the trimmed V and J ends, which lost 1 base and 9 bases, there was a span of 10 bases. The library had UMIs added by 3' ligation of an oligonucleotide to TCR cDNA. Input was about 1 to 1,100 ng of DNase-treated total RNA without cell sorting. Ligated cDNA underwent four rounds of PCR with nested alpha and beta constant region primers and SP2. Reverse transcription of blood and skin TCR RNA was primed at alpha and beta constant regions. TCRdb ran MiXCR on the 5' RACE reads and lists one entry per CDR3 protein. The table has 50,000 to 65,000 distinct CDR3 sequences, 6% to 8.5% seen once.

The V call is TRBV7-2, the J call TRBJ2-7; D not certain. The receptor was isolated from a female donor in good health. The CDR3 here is CASSLGAWGQYF. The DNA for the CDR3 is TGTGCCAGCAGCTTAGGGGCCTGGGGGCAGTACTTC.